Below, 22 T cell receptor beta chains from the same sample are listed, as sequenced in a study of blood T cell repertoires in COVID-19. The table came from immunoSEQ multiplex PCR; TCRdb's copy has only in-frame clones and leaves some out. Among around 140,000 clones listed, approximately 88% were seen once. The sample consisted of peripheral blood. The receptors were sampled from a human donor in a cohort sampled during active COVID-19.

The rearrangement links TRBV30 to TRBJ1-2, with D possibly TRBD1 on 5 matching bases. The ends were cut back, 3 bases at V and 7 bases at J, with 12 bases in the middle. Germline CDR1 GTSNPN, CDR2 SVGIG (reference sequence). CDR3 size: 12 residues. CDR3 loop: CAWRITGGGYTF. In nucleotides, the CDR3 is TGTGCCTGGAGAATTACAGGCGGTGGCTACACCTTC.

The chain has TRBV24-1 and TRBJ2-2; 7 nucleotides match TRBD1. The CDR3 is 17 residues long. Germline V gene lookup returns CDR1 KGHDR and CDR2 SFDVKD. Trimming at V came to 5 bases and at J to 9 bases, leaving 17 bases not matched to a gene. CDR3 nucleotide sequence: TGTGCCACCAGTGTAGAGACAGGGATCCCCGCAGTCTGGGAGCTGTTTTTT. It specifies CATSVETGIPAVWELFF.

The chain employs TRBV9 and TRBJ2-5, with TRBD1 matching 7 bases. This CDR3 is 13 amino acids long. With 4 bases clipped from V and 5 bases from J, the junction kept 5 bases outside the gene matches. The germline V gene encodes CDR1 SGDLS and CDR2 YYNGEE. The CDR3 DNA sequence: TGTGCCAGCAGCCCCCAGGACAGGGAGACCCAGTACTTC. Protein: CASSPQDRETQYF.

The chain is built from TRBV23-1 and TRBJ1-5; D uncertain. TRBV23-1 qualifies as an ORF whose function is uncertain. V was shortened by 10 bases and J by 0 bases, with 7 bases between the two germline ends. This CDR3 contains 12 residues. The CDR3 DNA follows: TGCGCCACCCCGAGTAGCAATCAGCCCCAGCATTTT. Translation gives CATPSSNQPQHF.

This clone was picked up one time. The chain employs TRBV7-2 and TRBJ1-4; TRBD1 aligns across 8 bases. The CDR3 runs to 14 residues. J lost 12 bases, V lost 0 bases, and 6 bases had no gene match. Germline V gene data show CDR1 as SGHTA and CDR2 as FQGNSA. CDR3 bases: TGTGCCAGCAGCTTAGCCCGACAGGGGTCTGAACTGTTTTTT. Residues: CASSLARQGSELFF.

The CDR3 spells CASSHPRLAGSQETQYF. The CDR3 nucleotides are TGTGCCAGCAGCCACCCTCGACTAGCCGGTTCTCAAGAGACCCAGTACTTC. The chain joins TRBV3-1 (or the pseudogene TRBV3-2) to TRBJ2-5, with 7 nucleotides matching TRBD2. The V and J ends lost 3 bases and 2 bases, in that order; junction bases with no gene match: 12. CDR1 and CDR2 from the germline V gene are LGHDT and YNNKEL (reference sequence). The CDR3 is 17 amino acids.

Here the CDR3 DNA reads TGTGCCAGCAGTCCCGACGGACTAGCGGGGGGATCGAATGAGCAGTTCTTC. This encodes CASSPDGLAGGSNEQFF. The V call is TRBV27, the J call TRBJ2-1; 14 bases are a match to TRBD2. V shed 5 bases, J shed 7 bases, and the junction held 10 bases outside the gene matches. Germline CDR1 and CDR2: MNHEY and SMNVEV (reference sequence). CDR3 length equals 17 residues.

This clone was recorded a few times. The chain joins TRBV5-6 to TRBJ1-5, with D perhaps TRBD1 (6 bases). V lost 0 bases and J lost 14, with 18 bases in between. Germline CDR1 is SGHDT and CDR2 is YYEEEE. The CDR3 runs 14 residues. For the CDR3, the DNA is TGTGCCAGCAGCTTGGAGGGCTGGGACGGGACAAAGCATTTT. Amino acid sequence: CASSLEGWDGTKHF.

The CDR3 is CASSQVGNTIYF. DNA of the CDR3: TGTGCCAGCAGTCAAGTAGGAAACACCATATATTTT. The gene calls are TRBV2 and TRBJ1-3, with D hard to call. The germline V gene encodes CDR1 SNHLY and CDR2 FYNNEI. The CDR3 totals 12 residues. V lost 5 bases to trimming and J lost 4 bases, with 6 bases between them.

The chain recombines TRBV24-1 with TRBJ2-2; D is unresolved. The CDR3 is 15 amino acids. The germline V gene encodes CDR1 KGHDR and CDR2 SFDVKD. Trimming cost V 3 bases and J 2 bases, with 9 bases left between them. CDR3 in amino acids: CATSDPTSNTGELFF. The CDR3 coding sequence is TGTGCCACCAGTGATCCCACAAGTAACACCGGGGAGCTGTTTTTT.

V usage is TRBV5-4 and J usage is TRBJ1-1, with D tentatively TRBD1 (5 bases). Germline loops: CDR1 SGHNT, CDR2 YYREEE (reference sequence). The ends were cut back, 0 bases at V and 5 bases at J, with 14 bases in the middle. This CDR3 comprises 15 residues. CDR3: CASSLEQVGITEAFF. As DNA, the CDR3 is TGTGCCAGCAGCTTGGAACAGGTGGGGATAACTGAAGCTTTCTTT.

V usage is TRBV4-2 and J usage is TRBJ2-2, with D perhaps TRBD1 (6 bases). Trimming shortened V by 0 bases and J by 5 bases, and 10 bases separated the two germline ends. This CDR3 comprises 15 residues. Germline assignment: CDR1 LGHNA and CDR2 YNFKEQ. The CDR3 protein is CASSQERTATGELFF. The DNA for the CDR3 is TGTGCCAGCAGCCAAGAAAGGACAGCGACCGGGGAGCTGTTTTTT.

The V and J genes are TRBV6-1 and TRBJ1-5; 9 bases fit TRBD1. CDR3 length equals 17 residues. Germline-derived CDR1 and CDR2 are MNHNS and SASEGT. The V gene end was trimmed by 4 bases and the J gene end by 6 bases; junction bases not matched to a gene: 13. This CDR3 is CASSGTILGTGLQPQHF. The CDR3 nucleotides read TGTGCCAGCAGTGGTACAATACTCGGGACAGGGCTTCAGCCCCAGCATTTT.

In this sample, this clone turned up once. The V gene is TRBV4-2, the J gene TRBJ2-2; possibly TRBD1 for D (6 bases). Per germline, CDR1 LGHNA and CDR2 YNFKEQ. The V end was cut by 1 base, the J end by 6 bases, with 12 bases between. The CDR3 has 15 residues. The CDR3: CASSQGQGIAGELFF. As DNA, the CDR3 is TGTGCCAGCAGCCAAGGGCAGGGGATCGCCGGGGAGCTGTTTTTT.

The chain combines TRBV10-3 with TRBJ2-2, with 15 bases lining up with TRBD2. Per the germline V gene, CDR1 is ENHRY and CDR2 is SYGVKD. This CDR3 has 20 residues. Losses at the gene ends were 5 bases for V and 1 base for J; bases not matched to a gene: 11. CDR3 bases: TGTGCCATCAGTTCCGGGACTAGCGGGGGGCCCATCCGGAACACCGGGGAGCTGTTTTTT. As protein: CAISSGTSGGPIRNTGELFF.

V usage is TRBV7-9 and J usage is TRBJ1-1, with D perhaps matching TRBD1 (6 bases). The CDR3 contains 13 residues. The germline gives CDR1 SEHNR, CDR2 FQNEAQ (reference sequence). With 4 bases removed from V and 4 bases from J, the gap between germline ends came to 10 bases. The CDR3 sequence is CASSSTGPTEAFF. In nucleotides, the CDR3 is TGTGCCAGCAGCTCTACAGGGCCCACTGAAGCTTTCTTT.

The CDR3 here is CASSQDFGSGELFF. The CDR3 DNA reads as TGTGCCAGCAGCCAAGATTTTGGGAGCGGGGAGCTGTTTTTT. The chain employs TRBV3-1 (or the pseudogene TRBV3-2) and TRBJ2-2, with D perhaps matching TRBD2 (5 bases). The CDR3 is 14 residues long. The V and J ends lost 0 bases and 7 bases respectively, with 9 bases between them. Germline V gene data show CDR1 as LGHDT and CDR2 as YNNKEL (reference sequence).

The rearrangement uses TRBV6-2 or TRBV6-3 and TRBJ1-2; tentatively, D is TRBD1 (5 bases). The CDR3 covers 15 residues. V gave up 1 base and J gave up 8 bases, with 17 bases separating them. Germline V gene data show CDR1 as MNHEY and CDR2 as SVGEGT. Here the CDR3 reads CASSYFTTALGGYTF. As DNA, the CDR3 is TGTGCCAGCAGTTACTTCACGACAGCCTTGGGGGGCTACACCTTC.

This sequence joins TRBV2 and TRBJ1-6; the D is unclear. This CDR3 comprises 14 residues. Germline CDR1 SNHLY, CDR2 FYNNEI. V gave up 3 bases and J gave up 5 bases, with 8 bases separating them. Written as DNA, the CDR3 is TGTGCCAGCAGTGACCGGCGGGATAATTCACCCCTCCACTTT. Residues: CASSDRRDNSPLHF.

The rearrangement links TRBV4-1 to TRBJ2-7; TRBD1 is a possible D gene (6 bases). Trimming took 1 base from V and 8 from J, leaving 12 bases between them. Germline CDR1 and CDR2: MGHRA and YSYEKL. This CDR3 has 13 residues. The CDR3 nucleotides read TGCGCCAGCAGCCAAGTTACAGGGCGACAGCAGTACTTC. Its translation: CASSQVTGRQQYF.

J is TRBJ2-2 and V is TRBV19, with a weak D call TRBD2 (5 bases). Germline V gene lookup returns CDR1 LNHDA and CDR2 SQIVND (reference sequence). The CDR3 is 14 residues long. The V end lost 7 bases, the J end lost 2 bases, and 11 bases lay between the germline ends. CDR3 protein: CASNNRGNTGELFF. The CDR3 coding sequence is TGTGCCAGTAACAACCGGGGAAACACCGGGGAGCTGTTTTTT.

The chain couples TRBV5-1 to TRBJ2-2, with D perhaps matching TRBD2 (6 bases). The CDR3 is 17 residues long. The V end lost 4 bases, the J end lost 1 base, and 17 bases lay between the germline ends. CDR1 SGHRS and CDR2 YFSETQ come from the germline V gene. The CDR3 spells CASSPNRGGRNTGELFF. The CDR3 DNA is TGCGCCAGCAGCCCTAACCGGGGAGGTAGGAACACCGGGGAGCTGTTTTTT.